Each of the 24 T cell receptor beta chains below was sequenced from the same sample in a study of T cell responses to AZD1222 COVID-19 vaccine. The data were produced by immunoSEQ multiplex PCR, yet TCRdb's version contains in-frame clones alone and is incomplete. The table records about 140,000 clones, about 82% of them present only once. Source: peripheral blood, taken 28 days after the second dose of the MenACWY control vaccine. Source of these receptors: an adult who received the MenACWY meningococcal vaccine as a control.

The chain uses TRBV9 and TRBJ2-1; D not certain. V was pared by 0 bases and J by 0 bases, with 4 bases between. The V gene's germline CDR1 is SGDLS and CDR2 YYNGEE. The CDR3 runs to 14 residues. In nucleotides, the CDR3 is TGTGCCAGCAGCGTAGACCCCTCCTACAATGAGCAGTTCTTC. Its protein product is CASSVDPSYNEQFF. Combining the CDR3 with reference TRBV9 and TRBJ2-1 gives the whole variable domain DSGVTQTPKHLITATGQRVTLRCSPRSGDLSVYWYQQSLDQGLQFLIQYYNGEERAKGNILERFSAQQFPDLHSELNLSSLELGDSALYFCASSVDPSYNEQFFGPGTRLTVL.

The chain couples TRBV11-2 to TRBJ1-6; 9 bases line up with TRBD1. CDR3 length: 18 residues. Germline trimming cut 5 bases from V and 4 bases from J; bases unmatched to any gene: 12. Germline V lookup: CDR1 SGHAT, CDR2 FQNNGV. The CDR3 loop reads CASSPTRTGEIYNSPLHF. CDR3 nucleotides: TGTGCCAGCAGCCCTACCCGGACAGGGGAAATATATAATTCACCCCTCCACTTT.

This clone was observed a few times. The rearrangement joins TRBV7-9 to TRBJ1-5; TRBD1 matches at 10 bases. The CDR3 spans 14 residues. Losses at the gene ends were 5 bases for V and 7 bases for J; bases not matched to a gene: 5. Germline V gene lookup returns CDR1 SEHNR and CDR2 FQNEAQ (reference sequence). The CDR3 coding sequence is TGTGCCAGCAGCCGGGACAGGGGAGAGCAGCCCCAGCATTTT. Protein sequence: CASSRDRGEQPQHF.

Comments on this clone: Other DNA sequences in this specimen translate into the identical CDR3. V and J are TRBV3-1 (or the pseudogene TRBV3-2) and TRBJ1-1; D is possibly TRBD1 (6 bases). CDR3 length equals 14 residues. Trimming left V 1 base short and J 4 bases short, with 10 bases between. The germline CDR1 and CDR2 sequences are LGHDT and YNNKEL (reference sequence). The CDR3 coding sequence is TGTGCCAGCAGCCAAGCAGGGGTCGGCACTGAAGCTTTCTTT. Translating it yields CASSQAGVGTEAFF.

This clone occurred a few times. In nucleotides, the CDR3 is TGTGCCAGCAGCTTAGCCCTGACAGGGGTCACCGGAAACACCATATATTTT. Protein: CASSLALTGVTGNTIYF. The chain employs TRBV7-2 and TRBJ1-3, with 8 bases identical to TRBD1. CDR1 is SGHTA and CDR2 is FQGNSA in the germline V gene. This CDR3 has 17 amino acids. The V segment lost 0 bases and the J segment 4 bases; nucleotides outside the gene matches: 8.

This chain connects TRBV19 to TRBJ2-3; tentative D call: TRBD1 (6 bases). V lost 3 bases and J 1 base, leaving 11 bases between the germline ends. CDR1 is LNHDA, CDR2 SQIVND, per germline (reference sequence). CDR3 size: 15 residues. This CDR3 reads CASSMGAPGTDTQYF. CDR3 nucleotides: TGTGCCAGTAGTATGGGGGCGCCCGGCACAGATACGCAGTATTTT.

V and J are TRBV19 and TRBJ1-5, with D possibly being TRBD1 (6 bases). Trimming took off 4 bases at V and 4 bases at J, with 14 bases between the two ends. From germline, CDR1 is LNHDA and CDR2 SQIVND (reference sequence). The CDR3 runs 15 residues. The CDR3 reads CASSTLTGPNQPQHF. DNA for the CDR3: TGTGCCAGTAGTACCCTGACAGGCCCAAATCAGCCCCAGCATTTT.

The chain employs TRBV5-6 and TRBJ2-7; either TRBD1 or TRBD2 may fit D (6 bases each). The germline gives CDR1 SGHDT, CDR2 YYEEEE. Trimming removed 1 base from V and 1 base from J, with 15 bases in between. The CDR3 is 16 residues long. The CDR3 here is CASSLYGGGASYEQYV. The CDR3 DNA reads as TGTGCCAGCAGCTTGTACGGAGGGGGAGCGTCCTACGAGCAGTACGTC.

The chain couples TRBV28 to TRBJ2-2; the D gene is possibly TRBD1 (5 bases). Germline V gene lookup returns CDR1 MDHEN and CDR2 SYDVKM. CDR3 length: 15 amino acids. V was trimmed by 6 bases and J by 7 bases, leaving 18 bases between them. CDR3 sequence (DNA): TGTGCCAGCAGCGGCCCGGTTGGGGCCATCGGGGAGCTGTTTTTT. Its translation: CASSGPVGAIGELFF.

This rearrangement joins TRBV4-1 to TRBJ1-2, with TRBD1 as a possible D gene (5 bases). V was pared by 0 bases and J by 8 bases, with 19 bases between. This CDR3 spans 16 amino acids. Germline CDR1 and CDR2: MGHRA and YSYEKL. The CDR3 coding sequence is TGCGCCAGCAGCCAAGATCTCGGCGGCAGGGTGGGCGGCTACACCTTC. It yields the protein CASSQDLGGRVGGYTF.

The genes are TRBV7-2 and TRBJ1-1; 8 bases are shared with TRBD1. Germline loops: CDR1 SGHTA, CDR2 FQGNSA. This CDR3 spans 14 amino acids. The trim removed 5 bases at V and 0 bases at J, leaving 2 bases unmatched. CDR3 protein: CASSRDRLNTEAFF. The CDR3, as DNA: TGTGCCAGCAGCCGGGACAGGTTGAACACTGAAGCTTTCTTT.

This clone was detected only a few times. The rearrangement joins TRBV4-1 to TRBJ1-2; TRBD1 matches 7 bases. CDR1 is MGHRA, CDR2 YSYEKL, per germline. V trimming: 8 bases; J trimming: 0 bases; junction bases outside the gene matches: 9. This CDR3 is 15 amino acids long. In nucleotides, the CDR3 is TGCGCCAGCTTCGCGACAGGGCCGACTAACTATGGCTACACCTTC. Protein: CASFATGPTNYGYTF.

This CDR3 is CAGATGTRQPQHF. Written as DNA, the CDR3 is TGTGCCGGGGCAACAGGTACTCGTCAGCCCCAGCATTTT. J is TRBJ1-5 and V is TRBV19; perhaps TRBD1 as D (5 bases). Trimming cost V 11 bases and J 6 bases, with 17 bases left between them. Germline V gene sequence: CDR1 LNHDA, CDR2 SQIVND (reference sequence). This CDR3 has 13 amino acids.

This rearrangement joins TRBV6-4 to TRBJ2-1; no reliable D call. There are 12 residues in the CDR3. Trimming stripped 0 bases from V and 6 bases from J, with 3 bases between. Germline loops: CDR1 MRHNA, CDR2 SNTAGT. This CDR3 reads CASSDSLNEQFF. The CDR3 DNA reads TGTGCCAGCAGTGACTCGCTCAATGAGCAGTTCTTC.

J is TRBJ1-1 and V is TRBV30; 7 bases match TRBD1. Germline values: CDR1 GTSNPN, CDR2 SVGIG (reference sequence). This CDR3 comprises 13 residues. V shed 4 bases and J 2 bases; nucleotides not matched to a gene: 4. In DNA, the CDR3 is TGTGCCTGGACTAGGGACAGAAACACTGAAGCTTTCTTT. It specifies CAWTRDRNTEAFF.

This chain links TRBV5-1 with TRBJ1-1, with 7 bases that match TRBD1. The junction had 7 bases not matched to a gene; V was cut back by 4 bases and J by 4 bases. This CDR3 comprises 14 residues. CDR1 and CDR2 (germline): SGHRS, YFSETQ. The CDR3 DNA follows: TGCGCCAGCAGCCGCGACAGGGATGGCACTGAAGCTTTCTTT. Protein sequence: CASSRDRDGTEAFF.

The genes are TRBV14 and TRBJ2-7; D gene ambiguous. Trimming took off 3 bases at V and 4 bases at J, with 10 bases between the two ends. The CDR3 runs 13 residues. Germline V CDR1 and CDR2: SGHDN, FVKESK. Written as DNA, the CDR3 is TGTGCCAGCAGCCACTCACGGTGGTACGAGCAGTACGTC. Translating it yields CASSHSRWYEQYV.

The genes are TRBV7-8 and TRBJ2-5, with 8 bases fitting TRBD1. The germline V gene encodes CDR1 SGHVS and CDR2 FQNEAQ. The ends lost 5 bases at V and 3 bases at J; junction bases unmatched: 8. This CDR3 is built from 15 residues. The CDR3 sequence is CASSRQGRWEETQYF. The DNA of the CDR3 is TGTGCCAGCAGCCGACAGGGGAGGTGGGAAGAGACCCAGTACTTC.

V and J are TRBV21-1 and TRBJ1-4; the table calls TRBD1, which could not be checked here. TRBV21-1 counts as a pseudogene. The CDR3 consists of 16 residues. The CDR3 DNA is TGTGCCAGCAGCAAAGGGGTAGGGGGACAGACGGAAAAACTGTTTTTT. Translation gives CASSKGVGGQTEKLFF.

V and J are TRBV5-1 and TRBJ2-7, with 13 bases fitting TRBD2. This CDR3 has 16 residues. Germline-derived CDR1 and CDR2 are SGHRS and YFSETQ. V trimming: 2 bases; J trimming: 4 bases; junction bases outside the gene matches: 6. The CDR3 is CASSLRTSGSNYEQYF. CDR3 bases: TGCGCCAGCAGCTTACGGACTAGCGGGAGCAATTACGAGCAGTACTTC.

This chain joins TRBV9 and TRBJ2-7; 8 bases line up with TRBD1. Trimming removed 1 base from V and 6 bases from J; junction bases left unmatched: 15. There are 17 residues in the CDR3. Germline V gene lookup returns CDR1 SGDLS and CDR2 YYNGEE. DNA for the CDR3: TGTGCCAGCAGCGTATCCCTAGAGCCAGGACAGGGTTCCGAGCAGTACTTC. Its protein is CASSVSLEPGQGSEQYF.

The chain employs TRBV5-1 and TRBJ1-3; the match to TRBD1 covers 9 bases. CDR1 and CDR2 from the germline V gene are SGHRS and YFSETQ. The CDR3 loop spans 15 amino acids. V shed 5 bases, J shed 3 bases, and the junction held 6 bases outside the gene matches. The CDR3 loop is CASSSGTGHGNTIYF. In DNA, the CDR3 is TGCGCCAGCAGTTCCGGGACAGGGCATGGAAACACCATATATTTT.

The chain combines TRBV7-7 with TRBJ2-2; D may be TRBD1 or TRBD2 (5 bases each). The ends were cut back, 0 bases at V and 4 bases at J, with 21 bases in the middle. This CDR3 is built from 19 residues. Germline-derived CDR1 and CDR2 are SSHAT and FNYEAQ (reference sequence). The CDR3 sequence: CASSLAGKVGRDGTGELFF. DNA of the CDR3: TGTGCCAGCAGCTTAGCGGGGAAAGTAGGCAGGGACGGCACCGGGGAGCTGTTTTTT. The whole variable domain, remainder taken from reference TRBV7-7 and TRBJ2-2, is GAGVSQSPRYKVTKRGQDVTLRCDPISSHATLYWYQQALGQGPEFLTYFNYEAQPDKSGLPSDRFSAERPEGSISTLTIQRTEQRDSAMYRCASSLAGKVGRDGTGELFFGEGSRLTVL.

The rearrangement links TRBV21-1 to TRBJ2-7. TRBV21-1 is a documented pseudogene. The CDR3 has 17 amino acids. This chain's CDR3 is CASSKRRDAQEVYEQYV. In DNA form, the CDR3 reads TGTGCCAGCAGCAAAAGAAGGGACGCCCAGGAAGTTTACGAGCAGTACGTC.